This T cell receptor beta chain was found in a study of blood T cell repertoires in COVID-19. Here immunoSEQ multiplex PCR was the method, and the copy in TCRdb shows in-frame clones only, minus some. The repertoire holds around 56,000 clones, with approximately 88% as singletons. Deletions cut 5 bases from V and 7 bases from J, with 5 bases between. Germline V gene sequence: CDR1 DFQATT, CDR2 SNEGSKA (reference sequence). The CDR3 runs 10 residues. This chain uses TRBV20-1 with TRBJ1-4; D is unclear. This receptor was taken from a human donor in a cohort sampled during active COVID-19. The sample was peripheral blood. CDR3 sequence (DNA): TGCAGTGCTGCGGCTGAAAAACTGTTTTTT. This sequence encodes CSAAAEKLFF.